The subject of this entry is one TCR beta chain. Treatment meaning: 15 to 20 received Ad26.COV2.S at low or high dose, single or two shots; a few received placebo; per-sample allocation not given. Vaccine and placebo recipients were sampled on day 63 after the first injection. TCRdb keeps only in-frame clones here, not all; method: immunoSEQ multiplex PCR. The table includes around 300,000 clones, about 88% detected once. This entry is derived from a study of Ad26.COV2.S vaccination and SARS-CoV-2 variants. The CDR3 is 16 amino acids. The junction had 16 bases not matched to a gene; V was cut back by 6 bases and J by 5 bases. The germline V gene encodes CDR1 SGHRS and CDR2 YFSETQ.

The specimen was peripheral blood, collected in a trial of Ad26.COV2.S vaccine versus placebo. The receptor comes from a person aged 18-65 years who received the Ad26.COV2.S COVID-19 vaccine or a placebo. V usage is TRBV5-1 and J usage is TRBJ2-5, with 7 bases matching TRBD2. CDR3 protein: CASTLLAGDPGETQYF. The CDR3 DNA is TGCGCCAGCACTCTTCTGGCGGGGGACCCCGGGGAGACCCAGTACTTC.